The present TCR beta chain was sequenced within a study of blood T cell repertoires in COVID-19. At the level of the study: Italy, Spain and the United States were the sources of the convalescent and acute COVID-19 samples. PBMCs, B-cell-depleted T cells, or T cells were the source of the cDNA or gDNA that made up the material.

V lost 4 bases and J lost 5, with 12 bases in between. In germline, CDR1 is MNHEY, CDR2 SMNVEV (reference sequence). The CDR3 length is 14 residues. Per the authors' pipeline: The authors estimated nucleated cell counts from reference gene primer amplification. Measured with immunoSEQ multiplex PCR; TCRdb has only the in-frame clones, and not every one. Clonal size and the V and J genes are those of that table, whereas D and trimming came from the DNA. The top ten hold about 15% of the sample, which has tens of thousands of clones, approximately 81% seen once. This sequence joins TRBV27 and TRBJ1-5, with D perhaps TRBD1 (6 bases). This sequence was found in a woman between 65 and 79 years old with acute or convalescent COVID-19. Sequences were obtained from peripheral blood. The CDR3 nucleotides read TGTGCCAGCAGTTACCACAGGGACCATCAGCCCCAGCATTTT. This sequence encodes CASSYHRDHQPQHF.